The clone carrying this T cell receptor (beta chain) was recorded only once. Sorting of unstimulated PBMCs yielded separate CD3+CD4+ and CD3+CD8+ fractions. Using immunoSEQ multiplex PCR, the repertoire was profiled, and TCRdb retains in-frame clones only, with some absent. The sample lists under 55,000 clones; 70% to 90% were seen once. Germline V lookup: CDR1 SGHRS, CDR2 YFSETQ. The CDR3 runs to 12 residues. V lost 2 bases, J lost 10 bases, and 3 bases stayed unmatched. These data originate in a study of T cell clones after liver transplantation. About the study: Liver transplant recipients had immunosuppression withdrawal attempted within 2 years.

The source of this sequence is a human patient who received a liver transplant. Some T cells could come from the graft donor. V is TRBV5-1 and J is TRBJ2-1; TRBD1 aligns across 7 bases. This material consisted of CD8+ T cells from blood, taken 12 months after liver transplant. The CDR3 is CASSFGTDEQFF. The CDR3 bases are TGCGCCAGCAGCTTTGGGACAGACGAGCAGTTCTTC.